This T cell receptor (beta chain) was found in a study of response to subunit inactivated influenza vaccine. Findings of the study overall: Authors proposed each seasonal influenza vaccination draws in few new T cells.

Each CDR3 protein is one row after TCRdb ran MiXCR on the RT-PCR reads. The sample shows 500,000 to 600,000 distinct CDR3 sequences, approximately 12% of them seen only once. Notes on this clonotype: Antigen specificity is unknown.

Germline V gene lookup returns CDR1 DFQATT and CDR2 SNEGSKA (reference sequence). This CDR3 has 18 amino acids. The junction had 10 bases not matched to a gene; V was cut back by 0 bases and J by 1 base. The rearrangement links TRBV20-1 to TRBJ2-7; 12 nucleotides agree with TRBD2. The sequencing here drew on PBMCs from blood, taken roughly 45 days after vaccination. The receptor comes from a man aged 50 to 60 who received an inactivated influenza vaccine. The CDR3 sequence is CSARDPSSGRAPSYEQYF. In nucleotides, the CDR3 is TGCAGTGCTAGAGATCCATCTAGCGGGAGGGCCCCATCCTACGAGCAGTACTTC.